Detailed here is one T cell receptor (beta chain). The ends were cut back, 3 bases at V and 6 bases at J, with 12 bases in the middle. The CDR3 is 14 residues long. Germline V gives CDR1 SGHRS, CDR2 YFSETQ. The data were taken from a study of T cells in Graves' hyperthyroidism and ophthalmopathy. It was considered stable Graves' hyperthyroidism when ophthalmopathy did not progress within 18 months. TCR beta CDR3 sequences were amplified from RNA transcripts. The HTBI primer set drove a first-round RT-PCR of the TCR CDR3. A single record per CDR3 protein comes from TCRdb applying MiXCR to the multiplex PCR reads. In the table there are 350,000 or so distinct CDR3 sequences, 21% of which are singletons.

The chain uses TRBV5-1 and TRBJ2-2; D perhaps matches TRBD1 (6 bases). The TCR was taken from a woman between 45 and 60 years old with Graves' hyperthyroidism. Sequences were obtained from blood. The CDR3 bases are TGCGCCAGCAGCTCCACAGGGACGGCCGGGGAGCTGTTTTTT. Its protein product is CASSSTGTAGELFF.